This TCR beta chain was documented in a study of vaccination effects on CD4 cells after COVID-19. Study results and caveats: Long after vaccination, the clones induced by infection and by vaccine shrank markedly in size. Few convalescent patients, and no early post-infection timepoints, were available to the study.

CDR3 length equals 14 residues. V lost 4 bases and J 3 bases, leaving 14 bases between the germline ends. CDR1 and CDR2 from the germline V gene are SGHRS and YFSETQ. Method: immunoSEQ multiplex PCR; TCRdb's copy keeps in-frame clones and lacks some. This sample has more than 30,000 clones; 55% to 75% occur once, and the top ten carry around 28%. Points on this clone: Antigen unknown.

Before sequencing took place, the ViraFEST assay used viral peptide pools to expand antigen-specific CD4+ T cells. Following culture for roughly 10 days, CD4+ T cells were isolated. Half the medium was swapped for IL-2 medium on days 3 and 7. This receptor was taken from a human donor who received a COVID-19 vaccine. The chain links TRBV5-1 to TRBJ2-7, with D possibly called TRBD1 or TRBD2 (6 bases each). The sample here was CD4+ T cells from PBMCs cultured with HCoV-229E spike peptides, taken before COVID-19 vaccination. The CDR3 DNA reads as TGCGCCAGCAGCCCCGGTGAGGGGGGCTACGAGCAGTACTTC. Its translation is CASSPGEGGYEQYF.